This entry lists 2 T cell receptor beta chains sequenced from one sample in a study of vaccination effects on CD4 cells after COVID-19. These receptors have no identified antigens. TCRdb's table, derived via immunoSEQ multiplex PCR, lists solely in-frame clones and lacks some. This sample has around 40,000 clones, with 65% to 70% found just once. Antigen-specific CD4+ T cell clonotypes were called by their expansion after viral peptide-pool culture in ViraFEST. Having been cultured for 9 to 11 days, the cells underwent CD4+ T cell isolation. By PCR, the person was confirmed to have had SARS-CoV-2 infection between March and December 2020. The sample consisted of CD4+ T cells from PBMCs cultured with a peptide pool, taken before COVID-19 vaccination. The receptors were sampled from a human donor who had a prior SARS-CoV-2 infection.

V is TRBV9 and J is TRBJ1-1; the D is unclear. Germline assignment: CDR1 SGDLS and CDR2 YYNGEE. Trimming cost V 0 bases and J 2 bases, with 5 bases left between them. This CDR3 has 13 amino acids. The CDR3 sequence is CASSVDGNTEAFF. In DNA form, the CDR3 reads TGTGCCAGCAGCGTAGATGGTAACACTGAAGCTTTCTTT.

This clone was seen once. An end of the junction does not agree with germline; a read error may underlie this. V usage is TRBV18 and J usage is TRBJ1-2; maybe TRBD1 (5 bases). Germline values: CDR1 KGHSH, CDR2 LQKENI. The length of the CDR3 is 13 residues. The CDR3 bases are TGTGCCAGCTCTCCACCGGGGCCCTATGGCTACACCTTC. It is translated as CASSPPGPYGYTF.